Below are 18 T cell receptor beta chains sequenced from a single sample in a study of STAT3 mutations in large granular lymphocyte leukemia. Regarding the study as a whole: At least one immunodominant TCR beta clonotype appeared in every T-cell large granular lymphocyte leukemia patient.

Their recognized antigens are unknown. The method was immunoSEQ multiplex PCR; TCRdb's version includes in-frame clones alone and lacks a portion of them. The sample shows some 30,000 clones, approximately 83% of them seen only once. Sequenced: peripheral blood mononuclear cells. Receptors were obtained from a man aged 55 to 69 with T-cell large granular lymphocyte leukemia. Some clones in this sample may be carry-over from other donors' samples.

The chain has TRBV5-5 and TRBJ1-5, with 7 bases lining up with TRBD1. The V and J ends lost 4 bases and 1 base, in that order; junction bases with no gene match: 8. This CDR3 comprises 16 residues. The germline gives CDR1 SGHKS, CDR2 YYEKEE (reference sequence). Here the CDR3 reads CASSELQGRSNQPQHF. CDR3 sequence (DNA): TGTGCCAGCAGCGAGCTACAGGGGAGAAGCAATCAGCCCCAGCATTTT.

The chain recombines TRBV28 with TRBJ2-7, with 8 nucleotides matching TRBD2. With 7 bases clipped from V and 5 bases from J, the junction kept 10 bases outside the gene matches. Germline CDR1 MDHEN, CDR2 SYDVKM. The CDR3 is made up of 14 amino acids. Here the CDR3 reads CASIPGGPVHEQYF. In DNA, the CDR3 is TGTGCCAGCATCCCGGGGGGGCCCGTCCACGAGCAGTACTTC.

The chain couples TRBV6-5 to TRBJ1-1; D is unresolved. The CDR3 has 14 amino acids. Germline CDR1 and CDR2: MNHEY and SVGAGI. V was shortened by 3 bases and J by 6 bases, with 14 bases between the two germline ends. In DNA, the CDR3 is TGTGCCAGCAGTTATACCGTGGGCAGCGCTGAAGCTTTCTTT. Protein sequence: CASSYTVGSAEAFF.

The chain has TRBV18 and TRBJ1-1, with unresolved D. From germline, CDR1 is KGHSH and CDR2 LQKENI. V gave up 1 base and J gave up 1 base, with 4 bases separating them. The CDR3 sequence is 13 residues long. The CDR3 reads CASSPHANTEAFF. CDR3 in DNA: TGTGCCAGCTCACCACACGCGAACACTGAAGCTTTCTTT.

V and J are TRBV5-4 and TRBJ1-1; D remains unclear. CDR1 and CDR2 from the germline V gene are SGHNT and YYREEE (reference sequence). V lost 9 bases and J lost 2, with 14 bases in between. This CDR3 has 13 residues. The CDR3 region is CAISGLPNTEAFF. The CDR3 coding sequence is TGTGCCATTTCGGGTTTGCCTAACACTGAAGCTTTCTTT.

This clone was seen once. For the CDR3, the DNA is TGTGCCAGTAGTAAGCGGGAGCGTAACGAGCAGTACTTC. Its translation is CASSKRERNEQYF. This rearrangement joins TRBV19 to TRBJ2-7, with 8 bases aligning to TRBD2. Per the germline V gene, CDR1 is LNHDA and CDR2 is SQIVND (reference sequence). The ends lost 4 bases at V and 5 bases at J; junction bases unmatched: 4. The CDR3 contains 13 residues.

This clone was observed once. The rearrangement uses TRBV7-2 and TRBJ1-2, with a weak D call TRBD1 (6 bases). The CDR3 is made up of 13 amino acids. Germline V gene sequence: CDR1 SGHTA, CDR2 FQGNSA. The ends were cut back, 3 bases at V and 8 bases at J, with 13 bases in the middle. The CDR3 is CASSFPGTMGYTF. Here the CDR3 DNA reads TGTGCCAGCAGCTTCCCCGGGACAATGGGCTACACCTTC.

The chain is built from TRBV18 and TRBJ2-1; 12 bases fit TRBD1. Germline CDR1 KGHSH, CDR2 LQKENI. The V gene end was trimmed by 6 bases and the J gene end by 6 bases; junction bases not matched to a gene: 18. The CDR3 is 19 residues long. This chain's CDR3 is CASSRGTGGEPAQGNEQFF. The CDR3 region has the DNA TGTGCCAGCTCTCGGGGGACAGGGGGCGAGCCGGCACAGGGCAATGAGCAGTTCTTC.

The chain recombines TRBV5-1 with TRBJ2-1; 7 bases are a match to TRBD1. The germline V gene has CDR1 SGHRS and CDR2 YFSETQ. V trimming: 4 bases; J trimming: 8 bases; junction bases outside the gene matches: 9. This CDR3 is built from 14 residues. Here the CDR3 DNA reads TGCGCCAGCAGCCATCGACAGGGTAGCGATGAGCAGTTCTTC. Protein product: CASSHRQGSDEQFF.

The J gene is TRBJ2-7, the V gene TRBV4-3, with D possibly matching TRBD1 (5 bases). The V end was cut by 0 bases, the J end by 4 bases, with 7 bases between. The CDR3 totals 13 residues. Germline CDR1 LGHNA, CDR2 YSLEER. The CDR3 here is CASSQETAYEQYF. Here the CDR3 DNA reads TGCGCCAGCAGCCAAGAGACAGCGTACGAGCAGTACTTC.

This clone was found a few times. This chain uses TRBV9 with TRBJ1-2; D gene unclear. The germline gives CDR1 SGDLS, CDR2 YYNGEE. With 4 bases removed from V and 7 bases from J, the gap between germline ends came to 8 bases. The length of the CDR3 is 11 residues. The CDR3 nucleotides are TGTGCCAGCAGCCTCTATTCTGGCTACACCTTC. Residues: CASSLYSGYTF.

The CDR3 is CASSQLANSYNEQFF. The CDR3 nucleotides are TGTGCCAGCAGCCAACTAGCGAACTCCTACAATGAGCAGTTCTTC. The chain couples TRBV7-2 to TRBJ2-1; 7 positions match TRBD2. V dropped 5 bases and J dropped 0; count of bases not matched to a gene: 4. The CDR3 length is 15 residues. Germline V CDR1 and CDR2: SGHTA, FQGNSA.

A remark on this clone: Other DNA sequences from this sample encode an identical CDR3 as well. The gene calls are TRBV28 and TRBJ1-2; 8 nucleotides agree with TRBD1. V was pared by 3 bases and J by 4 bases, with 1 base of the junction left unmatched. The CDR3 consists of 13 residues. Germline V gene lookup returns CDR1 MDHEN and CDR2 SYDVKM. CDR3 nucleotides: TGTGCCAGCAGTTTGGGGACAGGCTATGGCTACACCTTC. This encodes CASSLGTGYGYTF.

The chain uses TRBV10-3 and TRBJ1-2; D gene ambiguous. Looked up from germline, CDR1 is ENHRY and CDR2 is SYGVKD. This CDR3 region has 15 residues. V was clipped by 10 bases and J by 3 bases, with 21 bases between them. CDR3: CASNPFLLVDYGYTF. Here the CDR3 DNA reads TGTGCCAGCAACCCTTTCCTACTGGTGGACTATGGCTACACCTTC.

The gene calls are TRBV25-1 and TRBJ1-1; D perhaps matches TRBD1 (6 bases). CDR1 MGHDK and CDR2 SYGVNS come from the germline V gene. CDR3 size: 13 residues. With 5 bases removed from V and 5 bases from J, the gap between germline ends came to 12 bases. The CDR3 spells CASSLKQGTEAFF. CDR3 sequence (DNA): TGTGCCAGCAGTTTAAAACAGGGAACTGAAGCTTTCTTT.

The J gene is TRBJ1-2, the V gene TRBV18; D possibly corresponds to TRBD1 (6 bases). Deletions cut 6 bases from V and 2 bases from J, with 22 bases between. In germline, CDR1 is KGHSH, CDR2 LQKENI. This CDR3 region has 17 residues. The CDR3 spells CASSTLSPGAGNYGYTF. CDR3 sequence (DNA): TGTGCCAGCTCTACCCTAAGCCCGGGGGCGGGAAACTATGGCTACACCTTC.

The chain uses TRBV30 and TRBJ1-5; D is undetermined. The CDR3 contains 17 residues. The germline gives CDR1 GTSNPN, CDR2 SVGIG (reference sequence). The V and J ends lost 0 bases and 7 bases respectively, with 22 bases between them. Here the CDR3 DNA reads TGTGCCTGGAGTGTTCCCCGCCAGGATAGATTCCGCCAGCCCCAGCATTTT. This codes for CAWSVPRQDRFRQPQHF.

This chain joins TRBV11-1 and TRBJ2-7; possibly TRBD2 for D (6 bases). CDR3 length: 13 residues. The V and J ends lost 3 bases and 7 bases respectively, with 13 bases between them. Germline CDR1 reads SGHAT; CDR2 reads FQDESV (reference sequence). CDR3 coding DNA: TGTGCCAGCAGCTTTAGCGGAGCCGGGGAGCAGTACTTC. It encodes CASSFSGAGEQYF.